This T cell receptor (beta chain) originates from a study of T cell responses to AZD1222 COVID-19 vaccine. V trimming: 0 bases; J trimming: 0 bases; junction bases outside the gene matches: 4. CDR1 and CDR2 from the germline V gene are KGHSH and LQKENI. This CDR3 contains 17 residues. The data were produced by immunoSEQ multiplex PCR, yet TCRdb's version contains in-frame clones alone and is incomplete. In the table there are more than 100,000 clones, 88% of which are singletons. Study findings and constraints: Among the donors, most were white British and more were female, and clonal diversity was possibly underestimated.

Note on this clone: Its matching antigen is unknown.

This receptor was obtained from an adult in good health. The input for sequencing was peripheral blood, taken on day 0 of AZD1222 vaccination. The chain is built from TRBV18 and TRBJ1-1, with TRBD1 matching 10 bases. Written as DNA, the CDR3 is TGTGCCAGCTCACCACCGACAGGGGGCGGGGTGAACACTGAAGCTTTCTTT. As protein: CASSPPTGGGVNTEAFF.